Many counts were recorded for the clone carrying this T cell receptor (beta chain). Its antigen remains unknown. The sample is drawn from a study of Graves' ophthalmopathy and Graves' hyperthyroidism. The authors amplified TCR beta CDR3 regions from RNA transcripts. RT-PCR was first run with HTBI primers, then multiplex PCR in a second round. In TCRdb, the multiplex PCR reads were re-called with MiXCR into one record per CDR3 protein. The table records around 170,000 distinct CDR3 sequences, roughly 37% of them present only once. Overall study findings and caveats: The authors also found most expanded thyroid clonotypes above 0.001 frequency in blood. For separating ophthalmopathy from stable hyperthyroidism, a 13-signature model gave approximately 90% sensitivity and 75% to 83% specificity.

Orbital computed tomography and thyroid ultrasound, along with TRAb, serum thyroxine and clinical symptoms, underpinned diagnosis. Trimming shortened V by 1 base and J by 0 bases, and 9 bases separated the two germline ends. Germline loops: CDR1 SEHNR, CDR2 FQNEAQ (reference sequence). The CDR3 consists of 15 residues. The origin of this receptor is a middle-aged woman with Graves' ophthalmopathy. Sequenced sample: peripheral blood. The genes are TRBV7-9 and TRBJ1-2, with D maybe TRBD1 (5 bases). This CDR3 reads CASSLGAGTNYGYTF. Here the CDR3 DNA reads TGTGCCAGCAGCTTAGGTGCAGGGACTAACTATGGCTACACCTTC.